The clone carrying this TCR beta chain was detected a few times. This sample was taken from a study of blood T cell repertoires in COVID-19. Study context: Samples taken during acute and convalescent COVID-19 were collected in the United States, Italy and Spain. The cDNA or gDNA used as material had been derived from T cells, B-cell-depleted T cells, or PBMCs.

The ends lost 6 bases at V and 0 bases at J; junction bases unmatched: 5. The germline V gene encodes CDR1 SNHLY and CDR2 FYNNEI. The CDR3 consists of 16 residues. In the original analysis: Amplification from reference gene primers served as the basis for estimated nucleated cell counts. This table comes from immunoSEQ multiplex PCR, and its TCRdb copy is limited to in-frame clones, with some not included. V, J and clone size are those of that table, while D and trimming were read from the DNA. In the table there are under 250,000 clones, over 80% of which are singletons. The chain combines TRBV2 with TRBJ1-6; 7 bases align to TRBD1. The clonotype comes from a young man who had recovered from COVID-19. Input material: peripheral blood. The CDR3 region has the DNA TGTGCCAGCAGACGCGGGACAGCCTCCTATAATTCACCCCTCCACTTT. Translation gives CASRRGTASYNSPLHF.